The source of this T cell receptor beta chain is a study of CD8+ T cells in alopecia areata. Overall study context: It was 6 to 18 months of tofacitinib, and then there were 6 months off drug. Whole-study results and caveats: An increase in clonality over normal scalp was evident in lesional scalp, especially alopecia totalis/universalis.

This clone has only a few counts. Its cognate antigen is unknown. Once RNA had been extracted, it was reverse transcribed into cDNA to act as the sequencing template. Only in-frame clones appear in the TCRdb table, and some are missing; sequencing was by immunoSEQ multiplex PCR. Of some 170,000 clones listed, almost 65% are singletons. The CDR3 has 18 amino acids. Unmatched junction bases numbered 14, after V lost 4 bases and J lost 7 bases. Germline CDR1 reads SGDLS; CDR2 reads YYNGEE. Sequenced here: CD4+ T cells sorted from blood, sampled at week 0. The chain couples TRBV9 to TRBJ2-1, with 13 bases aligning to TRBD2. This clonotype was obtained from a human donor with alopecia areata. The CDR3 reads CASSPRRQLAGGWNEQFF. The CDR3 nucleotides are TGTGCCAGCAGCCCGCGGAGACAACTAGCGGGGGGGTGGAATGAGCAGTTCTTC.